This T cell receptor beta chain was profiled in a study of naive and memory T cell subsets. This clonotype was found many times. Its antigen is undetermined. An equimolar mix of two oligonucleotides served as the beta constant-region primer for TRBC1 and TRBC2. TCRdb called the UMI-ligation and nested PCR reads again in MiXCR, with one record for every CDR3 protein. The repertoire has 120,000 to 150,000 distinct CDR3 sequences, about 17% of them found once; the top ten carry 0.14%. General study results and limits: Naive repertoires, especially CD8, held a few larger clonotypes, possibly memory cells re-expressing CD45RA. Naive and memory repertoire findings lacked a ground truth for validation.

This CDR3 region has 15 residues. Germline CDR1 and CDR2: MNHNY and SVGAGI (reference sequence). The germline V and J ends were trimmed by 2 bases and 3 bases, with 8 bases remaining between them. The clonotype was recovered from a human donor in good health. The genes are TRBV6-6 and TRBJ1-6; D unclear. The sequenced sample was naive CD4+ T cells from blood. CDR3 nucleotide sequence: TGTGCCAGCAGTTACCTGCAGAACTATAATTCACCCCTCCACTTT. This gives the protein CASSYLQNYNSPLHF.